Reported below is one T cell receptor (beta chain). This sample was taken from a study of PD-1 blockade in classical Hodgkin lymphoma. Specified time point: cycle 4 day 1 (C4D1), after five to seven weeks of nivolumab. Every patient had relapsed following autologous stem cell transplantation, and cohorts differed in brentuximab vedotin exposure. V lost 2 bases and J lost 5, with 13 bases in between. Germline V lookup: CDR1 MNHEY, CDR2 SVGAGI. The CDR3 has 15 amino acids. Only in-frame clones appear in the TCRdb table, and some are missing; sequencing was by immunoSEQ multiplex PCR. The sample carries about 90,000 clones, 83% recorded once.

The sample was peripheral blood mononuclear cells (PBMCs), taken before the fourth cycle of nivolumab. The receptor was derived from a human donor with classical Hodgkin lymphoma. V gene TRBV6-5 combines with J gene TRBJ2-1; D ambiguous. The CDR3 is CASSYGPPGNNEQFF. CDR3 bases: TGTGCCAGCAGTTACGGGCCCCCTGGGAACAATGAGCAGTTCTTC.